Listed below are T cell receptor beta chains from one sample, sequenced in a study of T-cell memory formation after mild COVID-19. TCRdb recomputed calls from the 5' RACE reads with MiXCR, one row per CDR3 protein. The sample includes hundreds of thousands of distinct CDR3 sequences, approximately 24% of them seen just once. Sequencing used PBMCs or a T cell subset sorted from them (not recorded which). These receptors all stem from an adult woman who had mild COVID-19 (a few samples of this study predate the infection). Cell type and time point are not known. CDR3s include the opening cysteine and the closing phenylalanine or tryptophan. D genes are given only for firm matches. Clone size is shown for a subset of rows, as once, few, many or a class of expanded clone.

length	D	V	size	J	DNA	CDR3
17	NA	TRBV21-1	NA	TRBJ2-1	TGTGCCAGCAGCCCAGATCGGACAGGGACTAACTACAATGAGCAGTTCTTC	CASSPDRTGTNYNEQFF
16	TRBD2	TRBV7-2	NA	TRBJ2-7	TGTGCCAGCAGCATGCCCCTAGCGGGGGGCTCCTACGAGCAGTACTTC	CASSMPLAGGSYEQYF
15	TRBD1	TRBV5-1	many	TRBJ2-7	TGCGCCAGCAGCTTGGACTGGACAGGTACCTACGAGCAGTACTTC	CASSLDWTGTYEQYF
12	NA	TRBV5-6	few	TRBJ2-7	TGTGCCAGCAGCCTCAACTTATACGAGCAGTACTTC	CASSLNLYEQYF
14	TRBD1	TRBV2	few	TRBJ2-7	TGTGCCAGCAGCCGGGACAGCATCTCCTACGAGCAGTACTTC	CASSRDSISYEQYF
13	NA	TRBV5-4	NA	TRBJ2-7	TGTGCCAGCAGTGACAGAGGTGCCTACGAGCAGTACTTC	CASSDRGAYEQYF
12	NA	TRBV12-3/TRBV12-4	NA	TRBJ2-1	TGTGCCAGCAGTTTAACCCCCTGGGAGCAGTTCTTC	CASSLTPWEQFF
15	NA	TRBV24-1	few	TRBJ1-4	TGTGCCACCAGAGACCCCCAGCCCCATAATGAAAAACTGTTTTTT	CATRDPQPHNEKLFF
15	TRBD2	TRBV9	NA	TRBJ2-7	TGTGCCAGCAGCCCAGGGACTAGCGGGACCCACGAGCAGTACTTC	CASSPGTSGTHEQYF
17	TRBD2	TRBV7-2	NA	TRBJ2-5	TGTGCCAGCAGCGATCCGGGACTAGCGGGGGGAGGAGAGACCCAGTACTTC	CASSDPGLAGGGETQYF
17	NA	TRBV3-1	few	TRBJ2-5	TGTGCCAGCAGCCAAGGCTTAGGGGGGCGGAACCAAGAGACCCAGTACTTC	CASSQGLGGRNQETQYF
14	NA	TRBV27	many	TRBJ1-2	TGTGCCAGCAGGGGCCTCGGGGATAGCTATGGCTACACCTTC	CASRGLGDSYGYTF
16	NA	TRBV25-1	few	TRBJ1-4	TGTGCCAGCAGTGTAGGAGAGTATGCAACTAATGAAAAACTGTTTTTT	CASSVGEYATNEKLFF
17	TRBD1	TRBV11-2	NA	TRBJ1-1	TGTGCCAGCAGCCCGGGACAGTCCCTTTATATGAACACTGAAGCTTTCTTT	CASSPGQSLYMNTEAFF
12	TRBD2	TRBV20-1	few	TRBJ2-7	TGCAGTGCTAGGCGGGAGGGTTTCGAGCAGTACTTC	CSARREGFEQYF
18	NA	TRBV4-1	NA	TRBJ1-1	TGCGCCAGCAGCCTCTTACCACCGGGCAGACTGATTAACACTGAAGCTTTCTTT	CASSLLPPGRLINTEAFF
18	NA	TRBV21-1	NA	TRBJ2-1	TGTGCCAGCAGCAAAAAAAGGGCTTCGGGGGGCGGTCTCAATGAGCAGTTCTTC	CASSKKRASGGGLNEQFF
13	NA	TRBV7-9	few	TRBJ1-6	TGTGCCAGCAGTCGGGGGATGAATTCACCCCTCCACTTT	CASSRGMNSPLHF
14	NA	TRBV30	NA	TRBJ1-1	TGTGCCTGGGGGGGGGACACATTCAACACTGAAGCTTTCTTT	CAWGGDTFNTEAFF
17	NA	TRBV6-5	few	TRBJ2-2	TGTGCCAGCAGTGACCTAACAGTCGCCAAGTACGCCGGGGAGCTGTTTTTT	CASSDLTVAKYAGELFF
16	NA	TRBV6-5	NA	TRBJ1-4	TGTGCCAGCAGTTACCAAGTCGTTGGCGGTGGAGGAAAACTGTTTTTT	CASSYQVVGGGGKLFF
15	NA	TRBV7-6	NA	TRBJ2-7	TGTGCCAGCAGCTCGGGACTGCGAGGTCGAGGCGAGCAGTACTTC	CASSSGLRGRGEQYF
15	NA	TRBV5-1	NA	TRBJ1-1	TGCGCCAGCAGCTTGGAGGCCAGTCGGGACACTGAAGCTTTCTTT	CASSLEASRDTEAFF
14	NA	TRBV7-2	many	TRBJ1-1	TGTGCCAGCAGCTTGGGACCGGGAAACACTGAAGCTTTCTTT	CASSLGPGNTEAFF
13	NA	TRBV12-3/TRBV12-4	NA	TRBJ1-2	TGTGCCAGCAGTATCGGGACCAGCTATGGCTACACCTTC	CASSIGTSYGYTF
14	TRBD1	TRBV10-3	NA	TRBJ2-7	TGTGCCATCAGCTCACCGGGACAGAGGGGCGAGCAGTACTTC	CAISSPGQRGEQYF
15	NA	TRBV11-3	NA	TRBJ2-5	TGTGCCAGCAGCCGAGCCGCTGGGGTCCAAGAGACCCAGTACTTC	CASSRAAGVQETQYF
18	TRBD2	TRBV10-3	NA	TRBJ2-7	TGTGCCATCAGGGGGACTAGCGGGTCAGGAGGATCGCCTTACGAGCAGTACTTC	CAIRGTSGSGGSPYEQYF
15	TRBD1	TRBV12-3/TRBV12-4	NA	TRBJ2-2	TGTGCCAGCAGGGGGACAGGGGGATATGTCGGGGAGCTGTTTTTT	CASRGTGGYVGELFF
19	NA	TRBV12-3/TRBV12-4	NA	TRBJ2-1	TGTGCCAGCAGTTTCAAGACTAAAAGCGAGACAGGTCGGTCGAATGAGCAGTTCTTC	CASSFKTKSETGRSNEQFF
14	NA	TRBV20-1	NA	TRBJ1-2	TGCAGTACCGCCCCCGTGGGAGGGGAGGTTGGCTACACCTTC	CSTAPVGGEVGYTF
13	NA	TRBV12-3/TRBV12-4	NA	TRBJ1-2	TGTGCCACTTCAAGGCGGCCCATGGGTGGCTACACCTTC	CATSRRPMGGYTF
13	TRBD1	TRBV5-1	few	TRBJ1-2	TGCGCCAGCAGCACGGACAGGGGGCAAGGCTACACCTTC	CASSTDRGQGYTF
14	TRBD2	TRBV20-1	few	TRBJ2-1	TGCAGTGCTAGTCGGGGAGGGATATCCAATGAGCAGTTCTTC	CSASRGGISNEQFF
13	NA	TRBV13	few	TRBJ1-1	TGTGCCAGCAGCTCGGGGAGGTCCACTGAAGCTTTCTTT	CASSSGRSTEAFF
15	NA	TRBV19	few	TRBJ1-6	TGTGCCAGTAGTCCCCTCGGGACTGCTAATTCACCCCTCCACTTT	CASSPLGTANSPLHF
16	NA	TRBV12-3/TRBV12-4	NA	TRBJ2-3	TGTGCCAGCAGTTCACGAAACAGGGATAGCACAGATACGCAGTATTTT	CASSSRNRDSTDTQYF
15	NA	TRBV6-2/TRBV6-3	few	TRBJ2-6	TGTGCCAGCAAAAAGGCAGGGACCGGGGCCAACGTCCTGACTTTC	CASKKAGTGANVLTF
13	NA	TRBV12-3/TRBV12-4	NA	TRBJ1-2	TGTGCCAGCAGTTTGTCTGGCAGCTATGGCTACACCTTC	CASSLSGSYGYTF
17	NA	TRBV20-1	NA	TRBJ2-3	TGCAGTGCTAGAGTTTTACGGAGCGCCTCTTTTGAGGATACGCAGTATTTT	CSARVLRSASFEDTQYF
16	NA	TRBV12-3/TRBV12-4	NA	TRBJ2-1	TGTGCCAGCAGACCCGCAGCGGGTCATCGTCGCAATGAGCAGTTCTTC	CASRPAAGHRRNEQFF
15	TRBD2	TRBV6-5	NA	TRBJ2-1	TGTGCCAGCAGCCCGACTAGCGGGAATTACAATGAGCAGTTCTTC	CASSPTSGNYNEQFF
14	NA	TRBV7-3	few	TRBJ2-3	TGTGCCAGCAGCCTTGGTAGCGGAACAGATACGCAGTATTTT	CASSLGSGTDTQYF
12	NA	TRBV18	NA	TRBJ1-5	TGTGCCAGCCATGAGGGTCGTCAGCCCCAGCATTTT	CASHEGRQPQHF
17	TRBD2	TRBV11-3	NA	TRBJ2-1	TGTGCCAGCAGCTTAGGGCGTTGGCTAGCGGATTACAATGAGCAGTTCTTC	CASSLGRWLADYNEQFF
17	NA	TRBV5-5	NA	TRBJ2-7	TGTGCCAGCAGCCCCGACGCGACAGGGAGGGACTCCTACGAGCAGTACTTC	CASSPDATGRDSYEQYF
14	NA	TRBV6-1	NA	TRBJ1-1	TGTGCCAGCAGGATGGGACGGTGGGGGACTGAAGCTTTCTTT	CASRMGRWGTEAFF
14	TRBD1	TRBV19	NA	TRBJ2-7	TGTGCCAGTAGTACCCCAGACAGGGGTTACGAGCAGTACTTC	CASSTPDRGYEQYF